This TCR beta chain emerged from a study of shared clonotypes between healthy human individuals. The CDR3 has 13 residues. With 5 bases clipped from V and 8 bases from J, the junction kept 1 base outside the gene matches. Per germline, CDR1 SEHNR and CDR2 FQNEAQ (reference sequence). Measured with immunoSEQ multiplex PCR; TCRdb has only the in-frame clones, and not every one. The sample gives about 2.3 million clones, 90% to 95% of which show up once; about 0.37% is in the top ten. The source of this sequence is a man younger than 30 in good health. Some clones in this sample may be carry-over from other donors' samples. V usage is TRBV7-9 and J usage is TRBJ2-1, with 12 bases matching TRBD2. The sample taken for sequencing was naive CD4+ T cells from PBMCs. Subset in this sample: CD45RA+ positively selected. The CDR3 DNA reads TGTGCCAGCAGCCGGACTAGCGGGGATGAGCAGTTCTTC. It codes for CASSRTSGDEQFF.